This T cell receptor beta chain emerged from a study of CD8 T cells in ankylosing spondylitis. Study-level results: Matched synovial fluid from ankylosing spondylitis patients was reported to be enriched for disease-linked clones.

Researchers built TCR beta libraries using quantitative 5'-RACE with molecular barcodes. TCRdb re-analysed the 5' RACE reads in MiXCR, keeping a single row per CDR3 protein. This sample carries about 250,000 distinct CDR3 sequences, under 35% of them seen once, and the ten largest clones take around 4.4%. Germline trimming cut 2 bases from V and 7 bases from J; bases unmatched to any gene: 3. CDR3 size: 13 residues. Looked up from germline, CDR1 is LNHNV and CDR2 is YYDKDF (reference sequence). On this clonotype: Its antigen is as yet unknown.

The chain joins TRBV15 to TRBJ1-1, with 8 bases identical to TRBD1. The receptor was derived from a male donor with ankylosing spondylitis or in good health (not recorded which). Sample: blood, either unsorted or a sorted T cell fraction (not recorded which). The CDR3 spells CATSRRQGNEAFF. In DNA, the CDR3 is TGTGCCACCAGCAGAAGACAGGGGAATGAAGCTTTCTTT.